A single sample is the source of the 27 T cell receptor beta chains below, sequenced in a study of blood T cell repertoires in COVID-19. Only in-frame clones appear in the TCRdb table, and some are missing; sequencing was by immunoSEQ multiplex PCR. The sample has more than 150,000 clones; more than 80% are singletons. The sample comprised peripheral blood. These receptors were taken from an elderly woman with COVID-19, enrolled during active disease.

This chain uses TRBV11-3 with TRBJ1-2; maybe TRBD1 (5 bases). CDR3 length: 14 residues. The V end was cut by 0 bases, the J end by 7 bases, with 12 bases between. From germline, CDR1 is SGHNT and CDR2 YENEEA. This CDR3 is CASSLDRGGFGYTF. DNA of the CDR3: TGTGCCAGCAGCTTAGATCGGGGGGGTTTTGGCTACACCTTC.

V and J are TRBV6-5 and TRBJ1-6; D not resolved. This CDR3 region has 14 residues. In germline, CDR1 is MNHEY, CDR2 SVGAGI. Trimming shortened V by 7 bases and J by 8 bases, and 15 bases separated the two germline ends. The CDR3 reads CASTMSARYSPLHF. DNA for the CDR3: TGTGCCAGCACCATGAGTGCTAGGTATTCACCCCTCCACTTT.

J is TRBJ2-1 and V is TRBV2; the match to TRBD1 covers 10 bases. The length of the CDR3 is 17 residues. V shed 8 bases, J shed 6 bases, and the junction held 16 bases outside the gene matches. Germline assignment: CDR1 SNHLY and CDR2 FYNNEI. The CDR3 DNA reads as TGTGCCAGCGAGGGGTCTAAACTTGGGACAGGGGTCAATGAGCAGTTCTTC. It yields the protein CASEGSKLGTGVNEQFF.

This chain joins TRBV9 and TRBJ2-2; 8 bases line up with TRBD2. CDR1 and CDR2 (germline): SGDLS, YYNGEE. This CDR3 region has 16 residues. V shed 0 bases, J shed 0 bases, and the junction held 1 base outside the gene matches. DNA of the CDR3: TGTGCCAGCAGCGTAGACGGGGGGGCGAACACCGGGGAGCTGTTTTTT. Translated: CASSVDGGANTGELFF.

This chain joins TRBV30 and TRBJ2-7; tentatively, D is TRBD1 (6 bases). V dropped 2 bases and J dropped 6 bases, with 14 bases sitting between them. The V gene's germline CDR1 is GTSNPN and CDR2 SVGIG (reference sequence). The length of the CDR3 is 13 residues. CDR3 sequence (DNA): TGTGCCTGGAGTTTGGCAAGAGGGGGCGAGCAGTACTTC. It is translated as CAWSLARGGEQYF.

This chain uses TRBV3-1 (or the pseudogene TRBV3-2) with TRBJ2-1, with D possibly matching TRBD2 (5 bases). The germline V gene has CDR1 LGHDT and CDR2 YNNKEL (reference sequence). This CDR3 spans 17 amino acids. V was shortened by 0 bases and J by 2 bases, with 14 bases between the two germline ends. CDR3 bases: TGTGCCAGCAGCCAAGATACTAGGTTCGGGCCCTACAATGAGCAGTTCTTC. Translated: CASSQDTRFGPYNEQFF.

The genes are TRBV5-1 and TRBJ2-7; D is uncertain. Trimming removed 0 bases at V and 4 bases at J, with 17 bases between. CDR3 size: 16 residues. The V gene's germline CDR1 is SGHRS and CDR2 YFSETQ. The CDR3 spells CASSLGQTRSIYEQYF. CDR3 sequence (DNA): TGCGCCAGCAGCTTGGGGCAGACCAGGTCAATTTACGAGCAGTACTTC.

This clone showed up just once. The rearrangement links TRBV2 to TRBJ2-2, with D maybe TRBD2 (5 bases). CDR3 length equals 16 residues. Trimming took 3 bases from V and 3 from J, leaving 14 bases between them. The germline V gene has CDR1 SNHLY and CDR2 FYNNEI. CDR3 sequence reads: CASSEWTGVDTGELFF. The DNA of the CDR3 is TGTGCCAGCAGTGAGTGGACTGGGGTCGACACCGGGGAGCTGTTTTTT. Combining the CDR3 with reference TRBV2 and TRBJ2-2 gives the whole variable domain EPEVTQTPSHQVTQMGQEVILRCVPISNHLYFYWYRQILGQKVEFLVSFYNNEISEKSEIFDDQFSVERPDGSNFTLKIRSTKLEDSAMYFCASSEWTGVDTGELFFGEGSRLTVL.

The chain recombines TRBV4-1 with TRBJ1-2, with unresolved D. Germline loops: CDR1 MGHRA, CDR2 YSYEKL. The CDR3 is made up of 16 amino acids. Trimming took 4 bases from V and 8 from J, leaving 23 bases between them. The DNA of the CDR3 is TGCGCCAGCAGCCCCTTACTGACCCGGGGAGGGAAGGGCTACACCTTC. Protein: CASSPLLTRGGKGYTF.

The chain carries TRBV2 and TRBJ1-3; possibly TRBD1 for D (6 bases). The germline V and J ends were trimmed by 6 bases and 4 bases, with 16 bases remaining between them. The CDR3 is 15 amino acids. Germline V CDR1 and CDR2: SNHLY, FYNNEI. The CDR3: CASRREQGRGNTIYF. The CDR3 DNA reads as TGTGCCAGCAGGAGAGAGCAGGGGCGGGGAAACACCATATATTTT. Supplemented by reference TRBV2 and TRBJ1-3, the full variable domain reads EPEVTQTPSHQVTQMGQEVILRCVPISNHLYFYWYRQILGQKVEFLVSFYNNEISEKSEIFDDQFSVERPDGSNFTLKIRSTKLEDSAMYFCASRREQGRGNTIYFGEGSWLTVV.

The chain joins TRBV7-8 to TRBJ1-2, with a weak D call TRBD1 (5 bases). CDR1 SGHVS and CDR2 FQNEAQ come from the germline V gene. V shed 7 bases and J shed 3 bases, with 15 bases lying between them. This CDR3 region has 14 residues. CDR3 in amino acids: CASIKGPGYYGYTF. CDR3 bases: TGTGCCAGCATTAAAGGGCCAGGGTACTATGGCTACACCTTC.

This clone was detected a few times. Other DNA variants within this sample encode the same CDR3. The rearrangement links TRBV19 to TRBJ2-1; 11 nucleotides align to TRBD2. The CDR3 is 17 amino acids. From germline, CDR1 is LNHDA and CDR2 SQIVND (reference sequence). The V gene end was trimmed by 4 bases and the J gene end by 0 bases; junction bases not matched to a gene: 5. The chain's CDR3 is CASSRGLAGGSYNEQFF. The DNA for the CDR3 is TGTGCCAGTAGTAGGGGTCTAGCGGGAGGCTCCTACAATGAGCAGTTCTTC.

The chain's CDR3 is CASSLLGAGRNTEAFF. The CDR3 nucleotides are TGTGCCAGCAGCCTACTTGGAGCAGGGCGGAACACTGAAGCTTTCTTT. The chain has TRBV14 and TRBJ1-1; D may be TRBD1 (5 bases). This CDR3 has 16 amino acids. The germline V and J ends were trimmed by 4 bases and 1 base, with 16 bases remaining between them. Germline CDR1 reads SGHDN; CDR2 reads FVKESK.

The V and J genes are TRBV28 and TRBJ2-7, with D unresolved. Trimming removed 4 bases from V and 6 bases from J, with 13 bases in between. Germline CDR1 is MDHEN and CDR2 is SYDVKM. The length of the CDR3 is 13 residues. The CDR3 sequence: CASSWALVGEQYF. The CDR3 DNA reads as TGTGCCAGCAGTTGGGCCCTTGTAGGCGAGCAGTACTTC.

This chain links TRBV6-5 with TRBJ2-3; 7 nucleotides line up with TRBD1. The CDR3 covers 14 residues. With 6 bases clipped from V and 0 bases from J, the junction kept 3 bases outside the gene matches. Looked up from germline, CDR1 is MNHEY and CDR2 is SVGAGI. CDR3: CASRWDSSTDTQYF. For the CDR3, the DNA is TGTGCCAGCAGATGGGACAGTAGCACAGATACGCAGTATTTT.

The chain couples TRBV2 to TRBJ1-4; 7 nucleotides line up with TRBD1. This CDR3 spans 11 amino acids. V was clipped by 7 bases and J by 13 bases; unmatched bases: 6. CDR1 and CDR2 from the germline V gene are SNHLY and FYNNEI. As DNA, the CDR3 is TGTGCCAGCAAGGGGGCAGCGGGACTGTTTTTT. It is translated as CASKGAAGLFF.

J is TRBJ2-1 and V is TRBV7-3; D uncertain. CDR1 and CDR2 from the germline V gene are SGHTA and FQGTGA. The CDR3 has 15 amino acids. V dropped 5 bases and J dropped 1 base, with 12 bases sitting between them. The CDR3, as DNA: TGTGCCAGCAGCCCCCATGAGGCTTCCTACAATGAGCAGTTCTTC. Its protein product is CASSPHEASYNEQFF.

The CDR3 sequence: CASSLGRGQGNENEKLFF. Written as DNA, the CDR3 is TGTGCCAGCAGCTTAGGCCGGGGACAGGGGAATGAGAATGAAAAACTGTTTTTT. The chain joins TRBV7-9 to TRBJ1-4, with 10 bases that match TRBD1. The CDR3 runs to 18 residues. The V segment lost 1 base and the J segment 5 bases; nucleotides outside the gene matches: 10. Germline V lookup: CDR1 SEHNR, CDR2 FQNEAQ (reference sequence).

The rearrangement links TRBV24-1 to TRBJ2-1, with TRBD1 matching 8 bases. There are 15 residues in the CDR3. CDR1 KGHDR and CDR2 SFDVKD come from the germline V gene. After removal of 3 bases from V and 5 bases from J, the junction contained 5 bases not matched to a gene. The CDR3 DNA reads as TGTGCCACCAGTGATCTGGGGACAGGTCACAATGAGCAGTTCTTC. Encoded protein: CATSDLGTGHNEQFF.

V and J are TRBV2 and TRBJ2-6; the match to TRBD1 covers 9 bases. This CDR3 has 19 amino acids. Germline V gives CDR1 SNHLY, CDR2 FYNNEI. J lost 2 bases, V lost 5 bases, and 13 bases had no gene match. The CDR3 DNA reads TGTGCCAGCAGTAGCAAATACCGGACAGGGGACACTGGGGCCAACGTCCTGACTTTC. This sequence encodes CASSSKYRTGDTGANVLTF.

This sequence joins TRBV3-1 (or the pseudogene TRBV3-2) and TRBJ2-3; 9 bases match TRBD2. CDR1 and CDR2 from the germline V gene are LGHDT and YNNKEL (reference sequence). CDR3 length: 14 residues. V gave up 4 bases and J gave up 4 bases; unmatched junction bases: 3. DNA for the CDR3: TGTGCCAGCAGCCTTAGCGGGGGCCCAGATACGCAGTATTTT. Protein: CASSLSGGPDTQYF.

This clone was seen a few times. The chain recombines TRBV4-1 with TRBJ1-4, with D unresolved. Trimming stripped 6 bases from V and 0 bases from J, with 11 bases between. This CDR3 spans 15 amino acids. Germline-derived CDR1 and CDR2 are MGHRA and YSYEKL. In DNA, the CDR3 is TGCGCCAGCAGTCTTACTGGAGCAACTAATGAAAAACTGTTTTTT. Translation: CASSLTGATNEKLFF.

V gene TRBV24-1 combines with J gene TRBJ2-1, with 8 bases identical to TRBD2. From germline, CDR1 is KGHDR and CDR2 SFDVKD. After removal of 4 bases from V and 9 bases from J, the junction contained 10 bases not matched to a gene. The CDR3 runs 15 residues. The CDR3 DNA sequence: TGTGCCACCAGTGACACTAGCGGTTGGAATGGTGAGCAGTTCTTC. Its translation: CATSDTSGWNGEQFF.

The genes are TRBV5-6 and TRBJ2-7; TRBD1 matches at 7 bases. V trimming: 4 bases; J trimming: 1 base; junction bases outside the gene matches: 8. The CDR3 is 15 amino acids. Germline V lookup: CDR1 SGHDT, CDR2 YYEEEE. The CDR3 DNA sequence: TGTGCCAGCAGCATGTTCGGGACAGCTTCCTACGAGCAGTACTTC. The encoded protein is CASSMFGTASYEQYF.

The chain joins TRBV4-2 to TRBJ2-3; D remains unclear. Deletions cut 1 base from V and 6 bases from J, with 8 bases between. CDR3 size: 13 residues. Germline CDR1 reads LGHNA; CDR2 reads YNFKEQ. The DNA for the CDR3 is TGTGCCAGCAGCCAAGTCTATGCCGATACGCAGTATTTT. This sequence encodes CASSQVYADTQYF.

This clone was recorded only once. The chain uses TRBV5-1 and TRBJ2-3; 8 bases map to TRBD2. The CDR3 length is 17 residues. The junction had 11 bases not matched to a gene; V was cut back by 0 bases and J by 5 bases. Germline loops: CDR1 SGHRS, CDR2 YFSETQ. Here the CDR3 DNA reads TGCGCCAGCAGCTTGGGGTTTTTGCGGGGGGCAGGAGATACGCAGTATTTT. Translating gives CASSLGFLRGAGDTQYF.

The chain uses TRBV11-1 and TRBJ1-2, with D maybe TRBD1 (6 bases). This CDR3 has 12 amino acids. V shed 1 base and J shed 9 bases, with 9 bases lying between them. Germline V gene data show CDR1 as SGHAT and CDR2 as FQDESV (reference sequence). CDR3 in amino acids: CASSLGGGSYTF. The CDR3 bases are TGTGCCAGCAGCTTAGGAGGGGGAAGCTACACCTTC.